Detailed here is one T cell receptor (beta chain). The sample comes from a study of blood T cell repertoires in COVID-19. In the authors' workflow: Amplification of reference gene primers provided the estimated nucleated cell counts. Data came from immunoSEQ multiplex PCR; TCRdb stores just in-frame clones and leaves some out. V, J and clone size are those of that table, while D and trimming were read from the DNA. Of over 100,000 clones in the sample, about 89% are singletons; the top ten hold 19%. Material for sequencing was peripheral blood. The sequence was collected from a human donor with acute or convalescent COVID-19. The donor label of this sample is uncertain.

CDR3 DNA: TGTGCCAGCAGCTCCCAACAGGATCCCTCTATTGGCTACACCTTC. Protein: CASSSQQDPSIGYTF. The rearrangement joins TRBV7-2 to TRBJ1-2; D may be TRBD1 (5 bases). The V and J ends lost 4 bases and 7 bases respectively, with 19 bases between them. Germline V lookup: CDR1 SGHTA, CDR2 FQGNSA. This CDR3 is built from 15 residues. The variable domain in full, with the rest retrieved from reference TRBV7-2 and TRBJ1-2, is GAGVSQSPSNKVTEKGKDVELRCDPISGHTALYWYRQSLGQGLEFLIYFQGNSAPDKSGLPSDRFSAERTGGSVSTLTIQRTQQEDSAVYLCASSSQQDPSIGYTFGSGTRLTVV.